Below, 11 T cell receptor beta chains from the same sample are listed, as sequenced in a study of chemoradiotherapy in HPV16-positive cancers. Measured with immunoSEQ multiplex PCR; TCRdb has only the in-frame clones, and not every one. The profile shows a few thousand clones, 85% to 90% of them singletons. The source material was tumor tissue, sampled from a patient who underwent chemoradiotherapy. Receptors were obtained from a human donor with HPV-associated anogenital cancer.

The CDR3 nucleotides read TGTGCCAGCAGTTCATATATCCGGGACAGGGGGCGGGGCACTGAAGCTTTCTTT. This translates into CASSSYIRDRGRGTEAFF. The rearrangement uses TRBV27 and TRBJ1-1, with TRBD1 matching 12 bases. This CDR3 spans 18 amino acids. J lost 4 bases, V lost 4 bases, and 13 bases had no gene match. From germline, CDR1 is MNHEY and CDR2 SMNVEV (reference sequence).

The genes are TRBV28 and TRBJ2-1, with D perhaps TRBD1 (6 bases). Trimming stripped 5 bases from V and 6 bases from J, with 23 bases between. Germline V gene lookup returns CDR1 MDHEN and CDR2 SYDVKM. CDR3 size: 17 residues. The CDR3 region has the DNA TGTGCCAGCAGTCCAAACAGGGCCCTCTGGGCGGGCAATGAGCAGTTCTTC. Its translation: CASSPNRALWAGNEQFF.

The DNA of the CDR3 is TGTGCCAGTAGTATAATCGGCAACTCCTACGAGCAGTACTTC. It yields the protein CASSIIGNSYEQYF. The gene calls are TRBV19 and TRBJ2-7; D unclear. This CDR3 contains 14 residues. The V gene lost 2 bases and the J gene lost 0 bases, with 8 bases spanning the gap. Germline-derived CDR1 and CDR2 are LNHDA and SQIVND (reference sequence).

The V call is TRBV28, the J call TRBJ2-2, with D uncertain. Germline-derived CDR1 and CDR2 are MDHEN and SYDVKM. The V end was cut by 5 bases, the J end by 6 bases, with 16 bases between. The CDR3 has 15 amino acids. The CDR3 nucleotides read TGTGCCAGCAGTCCCACTGATACGAGACCCGGGGAGCTGTTTTTT. It codes for CASSPTDTRPGELFF. Full variable domain (outside the CDR3, taken from reference TRBV28 and TRBJ2-2): DVKVTQSSRYLVKRTGEKVFLECVQDMDHENMFWYRQDPGLGLRLIYFSYDVKMKEKGDIPEGYSVSREKKERFSLILESASTNQTSMYLCASSPTDTRPGELFFGEGSRLTVL.

The chain combines TRBV28 with TRBJ1-3; D gene unclear. The germline V and J ends were trimmed by 8 bases and 1 base, with 9 bases remaining between them. The CDR3 totals 13 residues. Germline CDR1 and CDR2: MDHEN and SYDVKM. The CDR3 here is CASERTSGNTIYF. For the CDR3, the DNA is TGTGCCAGCGAGAGAACTTCTGGAAACACCATATATTTT.

V is TRBV6-5 and J is TRBJ2-3; D uncertain. The CDR3 totals 14 residues. Germline lookup yields CDR1 MNHEY and CDR2 SVGAGI. Deletions cut 2 bases from V and 7 bases from J, with 13 bases between. As DNA, the CDR3 is TGTGCCAGCAGTTACGGTGGCAGTGGAAATACGCAGTATTTT. Its translation is CASSYGGSGNTQYF.

The genes are TRBV6-4 and TRBJ2-7; D unresolved. V lost 7 bases to trimming and J lost 4 bases, with 5 bases between them. From germline, CDR1 is MRHNA and CDR2 SNTAGT. There are 10 residues in the CDR3. CDR3 nucleotide sequence: TGTGCCAGCACCGAGTACGAGCAGTACTTC. Residues: CASTEYEQYF.

The V gene is TRBV18, the J gene TRBJ2-7; TRBD1 matches at 8 bases. J lost 6 bases, V lost 5 bases, and 9 bases had no gene match. The CDR3 totals 14 residues. Germline V CDR1 and CDR2: KGHSH, LQKENI. Written as DNA, the CDR3 is TGTGCCAGCTCAAAAGACAGGGGAGCAAGCGAGCAGTACTTC. Encoded protein: CASSKDRGASEQYF.

V and J are TRBV29-1 and TRBJ1-5; 9 positions match TRBD1. The CDR3 spans 14 residues. Germline CDR1 and CDR2: SQVTM and ANQGSEA. With V trimmed by 4 bases and J by 6 bases, 7 bases remained unmatched. CDR3 nucleotide sequence: TGCAGCGTTGCAGAAGGGACAGGGTTTCAGCCCCAGCATTTT. The encoded protein is CSVAEGTGFQPQHF. The complete variable domain, with remaining parts taken from reference TRBV29-1 and TRBJ1-5, reads SAVISQKPSRDICQRGTSLTIQCQVDSQVTMMFWYRQQPGQSLTLIATANQGSEATYESGFVIDKFPISRPNLTFSTLTVSNMSPEDSSIYLCSVAEGTGFQPQHFGDGTRLSIL.

This sequence joins TRBV7-2 and TRBJ2-1; tentative D call: TRBD2 (5 bases). Germline-derived CDR1 and CDR2 are SGHTA and FQGNSA. The CDR3 extends over 15 amino acids. Trimming removed 1 base at V and 0 bases at J, with 7 bases between. The CDR3 coding sequence is TGTGCCAGCAGCTTAGAGCGGCGCTCCTACAATGAGCAGTTCTTC. This translates into CASSLERRSYNEQFF.

The J gene is TRBJ1-5, the V gene TRBV5-5, with D possibly TRBD1 on 6 matching bases. V lost 4 bases, J lost 11 bases, and 16 bases lay in between. This CDR3 contains 13 residues. In germline, CDR1 is SGHKS, CDR2 YYEKEE (reference sequence). CDR3 in DNA: TGTGCCAGCAGCCTGGACAGAGAGCAGTCCCAGCATTTT. Protein product: CASSLDREQSQHF.